Shown below are 21 T cell receptor beta chains from a single sample sequenced in a study of T-cell reconstitution after alpha-beta-depleted transplantation in children. Unique molecular identifiers were used in preparing the TCRbeta library. TCRdb reprocessed the PCR reads with MiXCR, giving one entry per CDR3 protein. The table includes around 490,000 distinct CDR3 sequences, 10% to 12% detected once. The material sequenced was PBMCs, mostly from graft donor cells, taken 180 days after TCRalphabeta/CD19-depleted stem cell transplant. The receptors come from a female patient between 2 and 10 years old who had a stem cell transplant for aplastic anemia, so the T cells may come from the graft donor.

The sample holds many counts of this clonotype. The chain joins TRBV27 to TRBJ2-3, with D unresolved. Trimming pared 5 bases from V and 0 bases from J, leaving 15 bases between. CDR1 is MNHEY, CDR2 SMNVEV, per germline (reference sequence). The CDR3 spans 16 residues. The CDR3, as DNA: TGTGCCAGCAGTCCGTTTCGCTGGGATAGCACAGATACGCAGTATTTT. Amino acids: CASSPFRWDSTDTQYF.

The rearrangement links TRBV6-1 to TRBJ2-7; D unresolved. Trimming shortened V by 3 bases and J by 3 bases, and 12 bases separated the two germline ends. The CDR3 runs to 14 residues. CDR1 is MNHNS, CDR2 SASEGT, per germline. The CDR3 DNA reads TGTGCCAGCAGTGATTTAACTACCTACTACGAGCAGTACGTC. Its translation: CASSDLTTYYEQYV.

The chain couples TRBV7-2 to TRBJ1-5; D perhaps matches TRBD1 (5 bases). Germline CDR1 is SGHTA and CDR2 is FQGNSA. The CDR3 is 14 residues long. The V end lost 8 bases, the J end lost 5 bases, and 16 bases lay between the germline ends. The CDR3 DNA follows: TGTGCCAGCGCCCCAGGGAGGGTCGATCAGCCCCAGCATTTT. Protein: CASAPGRVDQPQHF.

This clonotype was counted only a few times. The chain carries TRBV9 and TRBJ2-1; D tentatively fits TRBD1 or TRBD2 (5 bases each). V was pared by 4 bases and J by 2 bases, with 16 bases between. Germline loops: CDR1 SGDLS, CDR2 YYNGEE. The CDR3 contains 16 residues. CDR3 nucleotide sequence: TGTGCCAGCAGCCTGGGGGTAAAGCCCCCCTACAATGAGCAGTTCTTC. Translated: CASSLGVKPPYNEQFF.

The chain combines TRBV6-2 or TRBV6-3 with TRBJ2-2, with D unresolved. CDR3 size: 12 residues. V lost 6 bases, J lost 8 bases, and 10 bases lay in between. Germline values: CDR1 MNHEY, CDR2 SVGEGT. CDR3 bases: TGTGCCAGCAGCCGCCAAGGGGGGGAGCTGTTTTTT. Protein product: CASSRQGGELFF.

This sequence joins TRBV5-1 and TRBJ2-7; 11 positions match TRBD2. This CDR3 is 15 amino acids long. Germline V gives CDR1 SGHRS, CDR2 YFSETQ. V was pared by 4 bases and J by 3 bases, with 6 bases of the junction left unmatched. Written as DNA, the CDR3 is TGCGCCAGCAGCGGTACTAGCGGGGGAGGCTACGAGCAGTACTTC. This translates into CASSGTSGGGYEQYF.

This chain uses TRBV29-1 with TRBJ2-2; 7 nucleotides agree with TRBD1. Germline-derived CDR1 and CDR2 are SQVTM and ANQGSEA. V shed 3 bases, J shed 1 base, and the junction held 5 bases outside the gene matches. There are 15 residues in the CDR3. This chain's CDR3 is CSVEGTGVNTGELFF. The CDR3 DNA reads as TGCAGCGTTGAGGGAACAGGGGTGAACACCGGGGAGCTGTTTTTT.

The chain combines TRBV10-3 with TRBJ1-1; TRBD1 might be the D (5 bases). The ends were cut back, 4 bases at V and 3 bases at J, with 12 bases in the middle. Per the germline V gene, CDR1 is ENHRY and CDR2 is SYGVKD. This CDR3 is built from 14 residues. The CDR3 is CAISGKGGDTEAFF. The CDR3 DNA follows: TGTGCCATCAGTGGGAAAGGAGGGGACACTGAAGCTTTCTTT.

This clonotype was detected only a few times. V is TRBV28 and J is TRBJ2-1, with 11 bases identical to TRBD2. Germline loops: CDR1 MDHEN, CDR2 SYDVKM. CDR3 length: 16 residues. J gave up 7 bases and V 3 bases, and 8 bases lay outside the gene matches. The CDR3 bases are TGTGCCAGCAGTTTTATAACTAGCGGGAGAAAAAATGAGCAGTTCTTC. Protein sequence: CASSFITSGRKNEQFF.

There are a few counts of this clonotype. CDR3 bases: TGCAGCGTTACCCCGGGAGGGGTAGATACGCAGTATTTT. It translates to CSVTPGGVDTQYF. J is TRBJ2-3 and V is TRBV29-1, with 8 bases lining up with TRBD2. Germline values: CDR1 SQVTM, CDR2 ANQGSEA. The V segment lost 5 bases and the J segment 5 bases; nucleotides outside the gene matches: 6. This CDR3 has 13 amino acids.

The genes are TRBV5-5 and TRBJ2-1, with 8 bases lining up with TRBD2. The CDR3 is 15 residues long. Germline V gene sequence: CDR1 SGHKS, CDR2 YYEKEE (reference sequence). Trimming removed 0 bases from V and 5 bases from J; junction bases left unmatched: 4. CDR3 region: CASSLGSGTNNEQFF. CDR3 sequence (DNA): TGTGCCAGCAGCTTGGGTAGCGGGACGAACAATGAGCAGTTCTTC.

As for this clonotype: It may be a read error: a sequence one base away is much more abundant. The rearrangement uses TRBV28 and TRBJ2-1; the match to TRBD2 covers 9 bases. The ends lost 3 bases at V and 6 bases at J; junction bases unmatched: 18. The CDR3 runs to 19 residues. The germline gives CDR1 MDHEN, CDR2 SYDVKM. CDR3 sequence (DNA): TGTGCCAGCAGTTTTTTGATAGGGAGGAAGGCTAGCGGGACCAATGAGCAGTTCTTC. Its protein product is CASSFLIGRKASGTNEQFF.

To note about this clonotype: A read error is likely, as this CDR3 ends without the conserved phenylalanine or tryptophan. The chain couples TRBV7-9 to TRBJ2-5; D gene ambiguous. Per the germline V gene, CDR1 is SEHNR and CDR2 is FQNEAQ (reference sequence). This CDR3 region has 16 residues. Trimming cost V 5 bases and J 5 bases, with 21 bases left between them. As DNA, the CDR3 is TGTGCCAGCAGCGGCACCAGGTTACCCCTACACGAGACCCAGTACTTA. This gives the protein CASSGTRLPLHETQYL.

V and J are TRBV7-2 and TRBJ2-7; 8 positions match TRBD1. With 5 bases clipped from V and 1 base from J, the junction kept 7 bases outside the gene matches. Germline V gene lookup returns CDR1 SGHTA and CDR2 FQGNSA. This CDR3 has 15 amino acids. The CDR3, as DNA: TGTGCCAGCAGCCCTAGAGGACAGGGATCCTACGAGCAGTACGTC. This translates into CASSPRGQGSYEQYV.

The table lists this clonotype with a few counts. This chain uses TRBV20-1 with TRBJ2-1; a possible D gene is TRBD2 (5 bases). V lost 0 bases, J lost 3 bases, and 9 bases lay in between. The germline V gene has CDR1 DFQATT and CDR2 SNEGSKA (reference sequence). This CDR3 has 14 amino acids. The CDR3 is CSARDTAGYNEQFF. The CDR3 bases are TGCAGTGCTAGAGATACGGCGGGCTACAATGAGCAGTTCTTC.

This clonotype was observed a handful of times. The chain uses TRBV4-3 and TRBJ1-6; D is perhaps TRBD1 (5 bases). Germline assignment: CDR1 LGHNA and CDR2 YSLEER. The CDR3 covers 16 residues. V shed 4 bases and J shed 4 bases, with 14 bases lying between them. The CDR3 bases are TGCGCCAGCAGCCCACTGGGGGAGCCGTATAATTCACCCCTCCACTTT. It is translated as CASSPLGEPYNSPLHF.

Here the CDR3 reads CASSSQKGVLHNEQFF. CDR3 nucleotides: TGTGCCAGCAGCTCCCAGAAGGGGGTACTCCACAATGAGCAGTTCTTC. The rearrangement uses TRBV7-3 and TRBJ2-1, with D perhaps TRBD1 (6 bases). Germline lookup yields CDR1 SGHTA and CDR2 FQGTGA. V lost 4 bases and J lost 5, with 18 bases in between. The CDR3 extends over 16 amino acids.

This clonotype was seen a few times. This chain uses TRBV15 with TRBJ2-5; no reliable D call. The CDR3 has 14 amino acids. Deletions cut 8 bases from V and 0 bases from J, with 13 bases between. Germline CDR1 and CDR2: LNHNV and YYDKDF (reference sequence). This chain's CDR3 is CATRPDRYQETQYF. DNA for the CDR3: TGTGCCACCCGACCCGACCGGTACCAAGAGACCCAGTACTTC.

This chain uses TRBV20-1 with TRBJ1-2; D is possibly TRBD1 (6 bases). Trimming stripped 0 bases from V and 7 bases from J, with 15 bases between. CDR1 is DFQATT and CDR2 is SNEGSKA in the germline V gene (reference sequence). The CDR3 is 14 residues long. The CDR3 is CSARDHWAGAGYTF. The CDR3 nucleotides read TGCAGTGCTAGAGATCACTGGGCAGGGGCTGGCTACACCTTC.

V usage is TRBV4-1 and J usage is TRBJ2-1; 9 positions match TRBD2. The V and J ends lost 0 bases and 12 bases, in that order; junction bases with no gene match: 9. Germline V gene data show CDR1 as MGHRA and CDR2 as YSYEKL. The CDR3 sequence is 15 residues long. The CDR3 is CASSQDELAGKRQFF. DNA of the CDR3: TGCGCCAGCAGCCAAGATGAGCTAGCGGGAAAGCGGCAGTTCTTC.

This clonotype occurred a few times. The rearrangement joins TRBV4-1 to TRBJ2-1, with 7 bases that match TRBD2. Germline trimming cut 0 bases from V and 4 bases from J; bases unmatched to any gene: 6. This CDR3 is 16 amino acids long. The V gene's germline CDR1 is MGHRA and CDR2 YSYEKL. CDR3 bases: TGCGCCAGCAGCCAAGATAGGAGCGGGGAATACAATGAGCAGTTCTTC. Translation gives CASSQDRSGEYNEQFF.